A selection of T cell receptor beta chains follows, all from one sample in a study of cytomegalovirus exposure and HLA in healthy donors. Profiled with immunoSEQ multiplex PCR; TCRdb holds only in-frame clones, not every one. Of 160,000 or so clones listed, approximately 77% are singletons. Source material: PBMCs. The receptors originated from a man younger than 40 in good health and CMV-seropositive. The CDR3 runs from the conserved cysteine through the conserved F or W. The size entry is marked missing in some rows and otherwise reads once, few, many or a size class.

J: TRBJ1-2; V: TRBV6-5; size: few; CDR3: CASSPPGHFNYGYTF
J: TRBJ2-5; V: TRBV28; size: once; CDR3: CASSETSGNGETQYF
J: TRBJ2-2; V: TRBV11-3; size: NA; CDR3: CASSLEGQGAGGELFF
J: TRBJ2-5; V: TRBV6-5; size: NA; CDR3: CASRRTGGIETQYF
J: TRBJ1-5; V: TRBV5-1; size: NA; CDR3: CASSAGTGGSQPQHF
J: TRBJ1-1; V: TRBV5-1; size: NA; CDR3: CASSLDMNTEAFF
J: TRBJ2-5; V: TRBV28; size: NA; CDR3: CASSSGQGGWETQYF
J: TRBJ1-5; V: TRBV28; size: NA; CDR3: CASTEGTSNQPQHF
J: TRBJ2-1; V: TRBV19; size: NA; CDR3: CASSIGLFSYNEQFF
J: TRBJ2-7; V: TRBV7-6; size: NA; CDR3: CASSARTGPYEQYF
J: TRBJ1-6; V: TRBV15; size: few; CDR3: CATSRDFRIWGLNNSPLHF
J: TRBJ2-2; V: TRBV13; size: NA; CDR3: CASSSAEGPGELFF
J: TRBJ1-1; V: TRBV2; size: NA; CDR3: CASSEDRETEAFF
J: TRBJ2-1; V: TRBV5-1; size: NA; CDR3: CASSLYGHEQFF
J: TRBJ1-5; V: TRBV2; size: NA; CDR3: CASSPGQNQPQHF
J: TRBJ2-7; V: TRBV7-9; size: NA; CDR3: CASSSSDRGTYEQYF
J: TRBJ2-5; V: TRBV15; size: NA; CDR3: CAVGQASGETQYF
J: TRBJ2-7; V: TRBV4-1; size: NA; CDR3: CASSPGTGNYEQYF
J: TRBJ1-1; V: TRBV28; size: NA; CDR3: CASSFRTGEKAFF
J: TRBJ2-6; V: TRBV15; size: NA; CDR3: CATSRDRVAGANVLTF
J: TRBJ1-4; V: TRBV27; size: NA; CDR3: CASRRTGPTNEKLFF
J: TRBJ1-4; V: TRBV7-2; size: NA; CDR3: CASSLGGEGWEKLFF
J: TRBJ1-1; V: TRBV5-1; size: NA; CDR3: CASSLDRAGEAFF
J: TRBJ2-1; V: TRBV30; size: once; CDR3: CAWEPGTGSYNEQFF
J: TRBJ1-4; V: TRBV5-6; size: NA; CDR3: CASSLYGYKNEKLFF
J: TRBJ2-1; V: TRBV7-3; size: NA; CDR3: CASSPSGGDNEQFF
J: TRBJ2-5; V: TRBV2; size: few; CDR3: CASCLESGGEETQYF
J: TRBJ2-7; V: TRBV4-2; size: NA; CDR3: CASSQELASPYEQYF
J: TRBJ2-7; V: TRBV11-2; size: NA; CDR3: CASSLGFSGGADHEQYF
J: TRBJ1-4; V: TRBV2; size: NA; CDR3: CASSEVTAPSVNEKLFF
J: TRBJ2-7; V: TRBV5-4; size: once; CDR3: CASSLAGRGSYEQYF
J: TRBJ1-1; V: TRBV7-9; size: NA; CDR3: CASSPDSPEAFF
J: TRBJ2-3; V: TRBV27; size: NA; CDR3: CASSPGTGGLPGADTQYF
J: TRBJ1-1; V: TRBV9; size: NA; CDR3: CASSVAPDTEAFF
J: TRBJ2-3; V: TRBV28; size: NA; CDR3: CASSHRTDHYDDTQYF
J: TRBJ2-5; V: TRBV9; size: few; CDR3: CASSPPGLADPTTQYF
J: TRBJ1-5; V: TRBV6-1; size: few; CDR3: CASRQGQLLPQHF
J: TRBJ2-5; V: TRBV25-1; size: NA; CDR3: CASSEYKGVAGGQETQYF
J: TRBJ1-3; V: TRBV10-2; size: NA; CDR3: CASSESFAGTDTIYF
J: TRBJ1-2; V: TRBV28; size: NA; CDR3: CASSSSTGIYGYTF
J: TRBJ2-7; V: TRBV2; size: NA; CDR3: CASRSSLAGEAEQYF
J: TRBJ1-4; V: TRBV2; size: NA; CDR3: CASSRDRLTRNEKLFF
J: TRBJ1-1; V: TRBV25-1; size: once; CDR3: CASSEYILGAEAFF
J: TRBJ1-1; V: TRBV2; size: NA; CDR3: CASDSQGNTEAFF
J: TRBJ2-5; V: TRBV4-1; size: NA; CDR3: CASSPEGDGETQYF
J: TRBJ2-1; V: TRBV4-3; size: once; CDR3: CASSPRLAGANNEQFF
J: TRBJ2-7; V: TRBV29-1; size: NA; CDR3: CSAVTGLEAEQYF
J: TRBJ1-1; V: TRBV4-2; size: NA; CDR3: CASAKTGWGTEAFF
J: TRBJ2-3; V: TRBV10-2; size: NA; CDR3: CAGAGQAADTQYF
J: TRBJ1-1; V: TRBV5-1; size: NA; CDR3: CASSPGGNTEAFF
J: TRBJ2-3; V: TRBV5-1; size: NA; CDR3: CASSLATDYTQYF